A single sample gave rise to the 30 T cell receptor beta chains below, sequenced in a study of cytomegalovirus exposure and HLA in healthy donors. PCR employed 60 Vbeta and 13 Jbeta primers. Data came from immunoSEQ multiplex PCR; TCRdb stores just in-frame clones and leaves some out. The top ten clones hold 3.5% to 4% of a sample with hundreds of thousands of clones, 60% to 80% of them seen once. What was sequenced was PBMCs. The receptors derive from a male donor in good health and CMV-seronegative.

Only one count was recorded for this clone. The chain has TRBV29-1 and TRBJ1-2, with no clear D. CDR1 is SQVTM, CDR2 ANQGSEA, per germline. Deletions cut 3 bases from V and 4 bases from J, with 9 bases between. This CDR3 contains 12 residues. The CDR3 region is CSVDPRIYGYTF. The CDR3 DNA sequence: TGCAGCGTTGATCCCAGAATCTATGGCTACACCTTC.

This chain uses TRBV4-2 with TRBJ1-2, with 12 bases lining up with TRBD1. Germline assignment: CDR1 LGHNA and CDR2 YNFKEQ. The CDR3 runs 15 residues. Trimming at V came to 5 bases and at J to 7 bases, leaving 8 bases not matched to a gene. CDR3 nucleotides: TGTGCCAGCAGCAGCCGGGACAGGGGGCGCGGTGGCTACACCTTC. Protein: CASSSRDRGRGGYTF.

CDR3 nucleotide sequence: TGTGCCAGCTCCCCGACGGCCGCGGACAGGGTCAATCAGCCCCAGCATTTT. Translation gives CASSPTAADRVNQPQHF. The rearrangement links TRBV18 to TRBJ1-5, with 8 positions matching TRBD1. CDR3 size: 17 residues. CDR1 and CDR2 from the germline V gene are KGHSH and LQKENI. V lost 6 bases, J lost 3 bases, and 13 bases stayed unmatched.

The V call is TRBV10-2, the J call TRBJ2-5; TRBD1 matches 8 bases. The V gene's germline CDR1 is WSHSY and CDR2 SAAADI. The CDR3 loop spans 16 amino acids. J lost 4 bases, V lost 6 bases, and 13 bases had no gene match. The CDR3 spells CASRAIGQGGSETQYF. The CDR3 DNA is TGCGCCAGCAGAGCGATCGGACAGGGAGGATCAGAGACCCAGTACTTC.

The chain is built from TRBV29-1 and TRBJ2-7; 9 bases are a match to TRBD1. After removal of 6 bases from V and 6 bases from J, the junction contained 12 bases not matched to a gene. Germline CDR1 and CDR2: SQVTM and ANQGSEA. The CDR3 has 14 amino acids. CDR3 nucleotides: TGCAGCGTACCTGCCAGGGGACAGGGAACCGAGCAGTACTTC. It is translated as CSVPARGQGTEQYF.

The chain combines TRBV7-2 with TRBJ2-1; 10 nucleotides match TRBD2. V shed 5 bases, J shed 7 bases, and the junction held 8 bases outside the gene matches. Germline loops: CDR1 SGHTA, CDR2 FQGNSA. The CDR3 extends over 15 amino acids. CDR3 coding DNA: TGTGCCAGCAGCACACTAGCGGGAATTAGAAATGAGCAGTTCTTC. This translates into CASSTLAGIRNEQFF.

This sequence joins TRBV9 and TRBJ1-3; TRBD1 is a possible D gene (6 bases). Trimming cost V 0 bases and J 0 bases, with 13 bases left between them. The CDR3 totals 17 residues. Germline-derived CDR1 and CDR2 are SGDLS and YYNGEE. The CDR3 DNA is TGTGCCAGCAGCGTAGAACTGCCAGGGGCCTCTGGAAACACCATATATTTT. This encodes CASSVELPGASGNTIYF.

The chain is built from TRBV6-5 and TRBJ2-5; weak D call: TRBD2 (5 bases). From germline, CDR1 is MNHEY and CDR2 SVGAGI. The CDR3 totals 15 residues. The ends were cut back, 6 bases at V and 4 bases at J, with 18 bases in the middle. This CDR3 is CASRAREFKGETQYF. CDR3 bases: TGTGCCAGCAGGGCCCGGGAATTCAAGGGAGAGACCCAGTACTTC.

CDR3 nucleotides: TGTGCCAGCAGCTTCCACGGGGTGGGCTATGGCTACACCTTC. Protein sequence: CASSFHGVGYGYTF. The chain is built from TRBV9 and TRBJ1-2, with D uncertain. The CDR3 contains 14 residues. Germline V lookup: CDR1 SGDLS, CDR2 YYNGEE. Trimming took 4 bases from V and 4 from J, leaving 14 bases between them.

The chain employs TRBV19 and TRBJ1-2; the D is unclear. This CDR3 has 14 residues. Germline V gene sequence: CDR1 LNHDA, CDR2 SQIVND (reference sequence). The germline V and J ends were trimmed by 3 bases and 1 base, with 9 bases remaining between them. This CDR3 reads CASSMTRGNYGYTF. CDR3 DNA: TGTGCCAGTAGTATGACCCGGGGTAACTATGGCTACACCTTC.

The V gene is TRBV5-6, the J gene TRBJ2-2; 11 positions agree with TRBD2. In germline, CDR1 is SGHDT, CDR2 YYEEEE. This CDR3 has 18 residues. The V gene end was trimmed by 1 base and the J gene end by 3 bases; junction bases not matched to a gene: 8. CDR3 in amino acids: CASSLILAGGYYTGELFF. CDR3 sequence (DNA): TGTGCCAGCAGCTTGATTCTAGCGGGAGGATATTACACCGGGGAGCTGTTTTTT.

The J gene is TRBJ2-3, the V gene TRBV7-9, with 7 positions matching TRBD1. V dropped 5 bases and J dropped 5; count of bases not matched to a gene: 4. The CDR3 covers 13 residues. Germline V gene lookup returns CDR1 SEHNR and CDR2 FQNEAQ (reference sequence). Written as DNA, the CDR3 is TGTGCCAGCAGCCACCAGGGGGTAGATACGCAGTATTTT. This gives the protein CASSHQGVDTQYF.

This rearrangement joins TRBV11-2 to TRBJ1-2; D might be TRBD1 (5 bases). Germline values: CDR1 SGHAT, CDR2 FQNNGV. The CDR3 runs to 16 residues. V was shortened by 0 bases and J by 4 bases, with 15 bases between the two germline ends. The CDR3 protein is CASSLDGRTRGYGYTF. CDR3 nucleotides: TGTGCCAGCAGCTTAGATGGGAGGACACGAGGCTATGGCTACACCTTC.

CDR3 in DNA: TGCGCCAGCAGCCTATCTCCAGAGGGCGGCTACACCTTC. This encodes CASSLSPEGGYTF. J is TRBJ1-2 and V is TRBV5-1; no clear D. Trimming took off 4 bases at V and 8 bases at J, with 15 bases between the two ends. The CDR3 consists of 13 residues. The germline CDR1 and CDR2 sequences are SGHRS and YFSETQ.

V and J are TRBV5-1 and TRBJ2-2; D is ambiguous. V lost 2 bases to trimming and J lost 4 bases, with 12 bases between them. The CDR3 length is 15 residues. Germline CDR1 is SGHRS and CDR2 is YFSETQ. The CDR3 DNA reads TGCGCCAGCAGCTTACCAGGCGTCAGCACCGGGGAGCTGTTTTTT. Protein: CASSLPGVSTGELFF.

This chain uses TRBV19 with TRBJ2-1; TRBD2 agrees at 9 bases. The CDR3 consists of 14 residues. Germline V gene sequence: CDR1 LNHDA, CDR2 SQIVND (reference sequence). J lost 5 bases, V lost 6 bases, and 5 bases had no gene match. The CDR3 sequence: CASREGLANNEQFF. The CDR3 DNA follows: TGTGCCAGTAGGGAAGGACTAGCGAACAATGAGCAGTTCTTC.

The CDR3 DNA reads TGTGCCAGCAGCCAATTAGAGACAGGGATGTATGAGCAGTTCTTC. Protein sequence: CASSQLETGMYEQFF. The rearrangement links TRBV4-2 to TRBJ2-1; 7 bases agree with TRBD1. Germline CDR1 LGHNA, CDR2 YNFKEQ. The CDR3 consists of 15 residues. Unmatched junction bases numbered 9, after V lost 2 bases and J lost 8 bases.

The chain has TRBV11-1 and TRBJ2-7; the D gene is possibly TRBD1 (7 bases). The germline V gene encodes CDR1 SGHAT and CDR2 FQDESV (reference sequence). The ends were cut back, 2 bases at V and 2 bases at J, with 13 bases in the middle. This CDR3 is 15 amino acids long. This CDR3 is CASSLPRGATYEQYF. The CDR3 nucleotides are TGTGCCAGCAGCTTACCCAGGGGGGCTACCTACGAGCAGTACTTC.

The chain combines TRBV29-1 with TRBJ2-2; 13 bases line up with TRBD2. Losses at the gene ends were 7 bases for V and 11 bases for J; bases not matched to a gene: 19. Germline CDR1 is SQVTM and CDR2 is ANQGSEA. The CDR3 runs 17 residues. CDR3 sequence reads: CSAGAFRPGLAGSELFF. The DNA for the CDR3 is TGCAGCGCGGGGGCTTTTCGACCGGGACTAGCGGGGTCTGAGCTGTTTTTT.

The DNA of the CDR3 is TGTGCCAGTAGGGGAGGGCCGGTAACTGAAGCTTTCTTT. This translates into CASRGGPVTEAFF. The chain joins TRBV19 to TRBJ1-1; unclear D gene. From germline, CDR1 is LNHDA and CDR2 SQIVND (reference sequence). V lost 6 bases and J 5 bases, leaving 13 bases between the germline ends. The length of the CDR3 is 13 residues.

This clone was observed a few times. The chain employs TRBV7-2 and TRBJ2-1, with a weak D call TRBD1 (5 bases). The CDR3 contains 12 residues. V was clipped by 0 bases and J by 9 bases, with 6 bases between them. CDR1 is SGHTA, CDR2 FQGNSA, per germline. The CDR3 sequence is CASSLAQGEQFF. Written as DNA, the CDR3 is TGTGCCAGCAGCTTAGCCCAGGGTGAGCAGTTCTTC.

This clone was recorded a few times. V gene TRBV5-1 combines with J gene TRBJ2-7; 7 bases fit TRBD2. J was trimmed by 7 bases and V by 4 bases; bases with no gene match: 20. CDR3 size: 17 residues. In germline, CDR1 is SGHRS, CDR2 YFSETQ. CDR3 amino acids: CASSLTLAGVGSGEQYF. For the CDR3, the DNA is TGCGCCAGCAGCCTAACGCTGGCGGGAGTCGGATCGGGGGAGCAGTACTTC.

The chain has TRBV7-9 and TRBJ2-7; 8 bases fit TRBD1. Trimming cost V 5 bases and J 0 bases; bases outside gene matches: 6. The CDR3 covers 15 residues. Germline CDR1 and CDR2: SEHNR and FQNEAQ (reference sequence). The CDR3 DNA reads TGTGCCAGCAGCCCACGGGACAGGAGCTCCTACGAGCAGTACTTC. Amino acids: CASSPRDRSSYEQYF.

This clone appeared a few times. This chain connects TRBV6-5 to TRBJ2-4; TRBD1 might be the D (5 bases). From germline, CDR1 is MNHEY and CDR2 SVGAGI. V lost 0 bases to trimming and J lost 0 bases, with 9 bases between them. This CDR3 contains 16 residues. As DNA, the CDR3 is TGTGCCAGCAGTTACTCTTCAGGGCTAGCCAAAAACATTCAGTACTTC. It encodes CASSYSSGLAKNIQYF.

The V call is TRBV10-2, the J call TRBJ2-2; D perhaps matches TRBD2 (5 bases). The germline CDR1 and CDR2 sequences are WSHSY and SAAADI. The CDR3 runs to 10 residues. V gave up 8 bases and J gave up 11 bases, with 9 bases separating them. CDR3 coding DNA: TGCGCCAGCCGAGGGTCAGAGCTGTTTTTT. As protein: CASRGSELFF.

This sequence joins TRBV10-3 and TRBJ2-7; D is unclear. Trimming cost V 2 bases and J 2 bases, with 13 bases left between them. Germline CDR1 is ENHRY and CDR2 is SYGVKD. The CDR3 loop spans 15 amino acids. Here the CDR3 reads CAISEPTEPTYEQYF. The CDR3 region has the DNA TGTGCCATCAGTGAGCCTACAGAACCCACCTACGAGCAGTACTTC.

This rearrangement joins TRBV5-6 to TRBJ2-2, with TRBD2 identical over 9 bases. CDR1 and CDR2 (germline): SGHDT, YYEEEE. CDR3 length: 18 amino acids. V lost 3 bases, J lost 0 bases, and 9 bases stayed unmatched. This CDR3 reads CASSWNGLALANTGELFF. CDR3 coding DNA: TGTGCCAGCAGCTGGAACGGACTAGCGCTCGCGAACACCGGGGAGCTGTTTTTT.

This clone appeared once. The CDR3 DNA is TGCAGCGCCCAATGGACAGGGCTTAATGAAAAACTGTTTTTT. Protein: CSAQWTGLNEKLFF. The chain is built from TRBV29-1 and TRBJ1-4; 8 bases are a match to TRBD1. Germline V gene sequence: CDR1 SQVTM, CDR2 ANQGSEA. This CDR3 region has 14 residues. With 7 bases clipped from V and 4 bases from J, the junction kept 8 bases outside the gene matches.

CDR3 DNA sequence: TGTGCCAGCAGTTTATCTTCCTCGGGAAATTCACCCCTCCACTTT. Its translation is CASSLSSSGNSPLHF. This rearrangement joins TRBV28 to TRBJ1-6, with D unresolved. The V end lost 1 base, the J end lost 7 bases, and 11 bases lay between the germline ends. Looked up from germline, CDR1 is MDHEN and CDR2 is SYDVKM. This CDR3 comprises 15 residues. Together with reference TRBV28 and TRBJ1-6, the CDR3 gives the full variable domain: DVKVTQSSRYLVKRTGEKVFLECVQDMDHENMFWYRQDPGLGLRLIYFSYDVKMKEKGDIPEGYSVSREKKERFSLILESASTNQTSMYLCASSLSSSGNSPLHFGNGTRLTVT.

V usage is TRBV9 and J usage is TRBJ2-5; tentative D call: TRBD2 (5 bases). The J call may be faulty, since TRBJ2-7 better matches the DNA end. The length of the CDR3 is 15 residues. Per the germline V gene, CDR1 is SGDLS and CDR2 is YYNGEE. The CDR3 DNA sequence: TGTGCCAGCAGCGCGAGCCCCGCAGCGGAGTACGAGCAGTACTTC. This gives the protein CASSASPAAEYEQYF.